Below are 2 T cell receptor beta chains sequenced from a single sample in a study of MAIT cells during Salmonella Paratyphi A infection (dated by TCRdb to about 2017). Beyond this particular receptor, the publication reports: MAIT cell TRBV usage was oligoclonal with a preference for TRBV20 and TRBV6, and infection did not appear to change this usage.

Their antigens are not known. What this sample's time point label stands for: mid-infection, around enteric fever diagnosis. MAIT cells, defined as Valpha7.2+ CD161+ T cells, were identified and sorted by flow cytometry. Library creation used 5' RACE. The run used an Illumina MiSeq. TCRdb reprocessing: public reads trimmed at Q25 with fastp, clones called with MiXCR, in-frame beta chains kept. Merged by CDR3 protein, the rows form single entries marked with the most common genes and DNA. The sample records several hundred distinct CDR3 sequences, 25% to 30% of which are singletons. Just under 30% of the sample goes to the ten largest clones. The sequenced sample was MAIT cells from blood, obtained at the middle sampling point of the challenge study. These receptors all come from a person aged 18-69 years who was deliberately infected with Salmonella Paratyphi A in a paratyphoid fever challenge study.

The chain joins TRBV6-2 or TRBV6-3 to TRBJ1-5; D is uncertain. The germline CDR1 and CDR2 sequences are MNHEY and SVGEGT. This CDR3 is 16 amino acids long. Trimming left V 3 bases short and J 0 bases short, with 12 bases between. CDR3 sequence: CASSYLSSNSNQPQHF. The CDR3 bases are TGTGCCAGCAGTTATCTTTCCAGTAATAGCAATCAGCCCCAGCATTTT.

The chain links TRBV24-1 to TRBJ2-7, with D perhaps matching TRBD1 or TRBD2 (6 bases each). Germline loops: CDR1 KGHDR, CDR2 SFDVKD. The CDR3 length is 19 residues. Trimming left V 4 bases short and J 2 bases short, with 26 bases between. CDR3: CATSEPQGRYSGPPYEQYF. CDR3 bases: TGTGCCACCAGTGAACCACAGGGCAGATACAGCGGGCCACCCTACGAGCAGTACTTC.